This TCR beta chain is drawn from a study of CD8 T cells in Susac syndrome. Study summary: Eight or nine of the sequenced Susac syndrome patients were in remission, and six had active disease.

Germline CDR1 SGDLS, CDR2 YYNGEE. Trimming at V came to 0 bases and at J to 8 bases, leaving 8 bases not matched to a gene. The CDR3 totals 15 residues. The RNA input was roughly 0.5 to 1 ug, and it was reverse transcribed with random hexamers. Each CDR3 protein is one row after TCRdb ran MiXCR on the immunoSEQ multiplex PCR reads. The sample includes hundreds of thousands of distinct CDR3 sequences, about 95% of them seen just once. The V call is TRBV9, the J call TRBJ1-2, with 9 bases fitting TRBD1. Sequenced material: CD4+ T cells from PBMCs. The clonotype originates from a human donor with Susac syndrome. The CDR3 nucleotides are TGTGCCAGCAGCGTAGTCCCCCGACAGGGGGGAGGCTACACCTTC. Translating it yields CASSVVPRQGGGYTF.